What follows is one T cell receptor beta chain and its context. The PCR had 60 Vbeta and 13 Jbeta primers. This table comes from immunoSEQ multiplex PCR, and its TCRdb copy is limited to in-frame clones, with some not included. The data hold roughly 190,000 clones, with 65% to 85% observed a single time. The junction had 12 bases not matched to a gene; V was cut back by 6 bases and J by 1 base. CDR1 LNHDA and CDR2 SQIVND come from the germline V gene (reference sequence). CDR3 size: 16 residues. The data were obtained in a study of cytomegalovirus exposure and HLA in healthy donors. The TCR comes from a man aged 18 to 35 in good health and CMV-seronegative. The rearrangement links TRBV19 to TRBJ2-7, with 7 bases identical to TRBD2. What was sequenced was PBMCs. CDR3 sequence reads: CASSVDGGEYSYEQYF. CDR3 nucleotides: TGTGCCAGTAGCGTCGATGGGGGGGAATATTCCTACGAGCAGTACTTC.